These T cell receptor beta chains were read from a single sample in a study of blood T cell repertoires in COVID-19. Produced via immunoSEQ multiplex PCR; TCRdb's table is partial and in-frame only. The sample records 87,000 or so clones, roughly 90% being singletons. What was sequenced was peripheral blood. Receptors were obtained from a woman aged 50 to 60 with active or convalescent COVID-19. The CDR3 runs from the conserved cysteine through the conserved F or W.

V | CDR3
TRBV30 | CAWSLGQGEEKLFF
TRBV4-3 | CASSQDPGYNSPLHF
TRBV29-1 | CSVGAANSPLHF
TRBV15 | CATSSPRDTLNYGYTF
TRBV11-2 | CASTKGSGGHEQYF
TRBV7-8 | CASSSHRDSEAFF
TRBV5-1 | CASSLSGGPNEQFF
TRBV19 | CASSRDTRTGGYEQYF
TRBV7-7 | CATRRAGGANGELFF
TRBV3-1/TRBV3-2 | CASSPLAGVYEQYF